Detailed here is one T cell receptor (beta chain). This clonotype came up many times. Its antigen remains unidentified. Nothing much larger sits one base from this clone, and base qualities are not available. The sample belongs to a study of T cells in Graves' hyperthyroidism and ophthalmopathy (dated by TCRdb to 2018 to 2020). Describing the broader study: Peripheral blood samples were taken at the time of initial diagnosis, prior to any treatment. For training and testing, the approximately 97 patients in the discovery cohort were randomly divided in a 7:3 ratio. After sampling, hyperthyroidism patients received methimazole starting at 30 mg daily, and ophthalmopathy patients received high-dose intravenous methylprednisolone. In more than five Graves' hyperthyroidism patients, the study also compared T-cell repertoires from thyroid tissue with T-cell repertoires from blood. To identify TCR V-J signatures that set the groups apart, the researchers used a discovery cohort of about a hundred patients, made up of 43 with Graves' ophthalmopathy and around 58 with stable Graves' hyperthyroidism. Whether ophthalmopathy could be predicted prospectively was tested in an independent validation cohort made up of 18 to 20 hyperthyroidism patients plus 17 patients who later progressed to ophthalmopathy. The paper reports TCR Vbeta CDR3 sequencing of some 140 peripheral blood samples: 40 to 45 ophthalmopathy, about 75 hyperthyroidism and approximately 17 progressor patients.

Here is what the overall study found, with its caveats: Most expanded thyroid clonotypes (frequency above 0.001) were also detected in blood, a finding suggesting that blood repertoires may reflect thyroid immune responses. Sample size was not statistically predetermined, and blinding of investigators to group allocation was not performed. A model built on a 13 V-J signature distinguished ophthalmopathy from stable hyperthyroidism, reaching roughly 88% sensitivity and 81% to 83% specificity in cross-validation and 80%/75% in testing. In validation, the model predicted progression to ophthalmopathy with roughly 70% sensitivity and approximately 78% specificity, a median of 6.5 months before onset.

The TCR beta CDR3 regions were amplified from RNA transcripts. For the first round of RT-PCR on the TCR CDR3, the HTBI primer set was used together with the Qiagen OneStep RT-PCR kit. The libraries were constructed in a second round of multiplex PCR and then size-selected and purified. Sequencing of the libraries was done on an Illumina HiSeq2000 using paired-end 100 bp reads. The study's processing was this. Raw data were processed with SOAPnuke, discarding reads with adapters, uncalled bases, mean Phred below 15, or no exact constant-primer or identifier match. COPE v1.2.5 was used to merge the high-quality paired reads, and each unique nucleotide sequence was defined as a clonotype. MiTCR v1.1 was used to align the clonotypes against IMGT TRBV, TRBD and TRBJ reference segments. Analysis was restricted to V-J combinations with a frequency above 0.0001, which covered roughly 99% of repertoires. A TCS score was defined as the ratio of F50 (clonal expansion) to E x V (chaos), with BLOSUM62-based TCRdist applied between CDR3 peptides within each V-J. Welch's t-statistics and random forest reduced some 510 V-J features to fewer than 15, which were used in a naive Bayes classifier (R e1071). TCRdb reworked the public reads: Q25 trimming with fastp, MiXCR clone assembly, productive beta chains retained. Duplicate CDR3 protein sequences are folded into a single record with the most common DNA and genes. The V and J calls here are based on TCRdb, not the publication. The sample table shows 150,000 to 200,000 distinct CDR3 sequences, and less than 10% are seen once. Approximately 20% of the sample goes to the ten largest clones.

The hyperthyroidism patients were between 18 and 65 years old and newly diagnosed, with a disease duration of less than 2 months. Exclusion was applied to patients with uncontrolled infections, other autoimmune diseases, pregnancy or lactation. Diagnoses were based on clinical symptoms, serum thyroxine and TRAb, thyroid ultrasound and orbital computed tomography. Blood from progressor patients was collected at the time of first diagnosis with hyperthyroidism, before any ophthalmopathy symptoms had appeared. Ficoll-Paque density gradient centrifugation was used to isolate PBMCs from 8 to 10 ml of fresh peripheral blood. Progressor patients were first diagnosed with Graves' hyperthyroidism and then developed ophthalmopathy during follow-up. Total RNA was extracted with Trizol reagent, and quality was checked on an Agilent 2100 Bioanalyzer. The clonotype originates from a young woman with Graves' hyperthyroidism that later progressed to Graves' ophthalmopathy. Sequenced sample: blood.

The nucleotide sequence reads TGCAGTGCTGACACAGGTCAGGGGATCTATGGCTACACCTTC. Translated, this gives CSADTGQGIYGYTF. Here the chain combines TRBV20-1 and TRBJ1-2; TRBD1 could be the D gene, as 6 bases match. Sequences DFQATT (CDR1) and SNEGSKA (CDR2) are obtained from the germline V gene (reference sequence). The V and J ends are trimmed by 5 bases and 4 bases, leaving 17 bases between them. The CDR3 covers 14 residues, taking in both the cysteine and the phenylalanine. Just the 42-base CDR3 DNA is kept, in frame starting at base 1.